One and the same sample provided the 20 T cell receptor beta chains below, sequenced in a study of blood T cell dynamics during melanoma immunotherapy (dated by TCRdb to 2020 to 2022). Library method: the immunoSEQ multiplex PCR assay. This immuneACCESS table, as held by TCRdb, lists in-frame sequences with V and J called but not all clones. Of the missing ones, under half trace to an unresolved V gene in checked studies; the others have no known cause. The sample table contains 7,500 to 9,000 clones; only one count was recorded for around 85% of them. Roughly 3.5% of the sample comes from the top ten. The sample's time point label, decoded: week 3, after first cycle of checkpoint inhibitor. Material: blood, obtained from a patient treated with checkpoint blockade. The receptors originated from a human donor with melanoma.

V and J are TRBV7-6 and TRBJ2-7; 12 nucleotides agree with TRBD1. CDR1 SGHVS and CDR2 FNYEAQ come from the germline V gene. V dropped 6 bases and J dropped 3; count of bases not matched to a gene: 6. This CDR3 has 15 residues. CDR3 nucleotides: TGTGCCAGCAGTCCCGGGACAGGGGGCGACTACGAGCAGTACTTC. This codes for CASSPGTGGDYEQYF.

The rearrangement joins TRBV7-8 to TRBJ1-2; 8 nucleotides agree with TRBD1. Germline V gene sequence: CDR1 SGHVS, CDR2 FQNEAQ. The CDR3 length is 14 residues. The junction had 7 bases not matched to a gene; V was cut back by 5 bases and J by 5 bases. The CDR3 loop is CASSRGQAEYGYTF. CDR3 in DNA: TGTGCCAGCAGCCGGGGACAGGCGGAGTATGGCTACACCTTC.

CDR3 nucleotides: TGTGCCAGCAGCTTGGCGGCTAGCGGGAGGGTAGGTGAGCAGTTCTTC. Protein: CASSLAASGRVGEQFF. The J gene is TRBJ2-1, the V gene TRBV13, with TRBD2 matching over 12 bases. This CDR3 spans 16 amino acids. CDR1 PRHDT and CDR2 FYEKMQ come from the germline V gene (reference sequence). Trimming cost V 3 bases and J 9 bases; bases outside gene matches: 9.

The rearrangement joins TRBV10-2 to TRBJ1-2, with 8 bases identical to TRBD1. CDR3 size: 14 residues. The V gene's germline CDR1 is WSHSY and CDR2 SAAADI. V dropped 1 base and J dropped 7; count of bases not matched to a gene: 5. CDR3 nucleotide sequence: TGCGCCAGCAGTGAGTGGCAGGGGGCGCGTGGCTACACCTTC. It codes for CASSEWQGARGYTF.

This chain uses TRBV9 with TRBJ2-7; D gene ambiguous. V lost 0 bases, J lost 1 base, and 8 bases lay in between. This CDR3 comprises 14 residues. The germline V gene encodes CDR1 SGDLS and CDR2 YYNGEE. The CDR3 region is CASSVGARSYEQYF. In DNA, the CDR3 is TGTGCCAGCAGCGTAGGTGCCAGGTCCTACGAGCAGTACTTC.

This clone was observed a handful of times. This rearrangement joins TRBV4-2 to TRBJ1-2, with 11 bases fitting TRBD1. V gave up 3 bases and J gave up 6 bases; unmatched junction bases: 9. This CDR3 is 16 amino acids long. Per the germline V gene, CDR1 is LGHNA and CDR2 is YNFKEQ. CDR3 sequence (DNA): TGTGCCAGCAGCCAGGACAGGGGGCGAGTTCCCCATGGCTACACCTTC. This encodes CASSQDRGRVPHGYTF.

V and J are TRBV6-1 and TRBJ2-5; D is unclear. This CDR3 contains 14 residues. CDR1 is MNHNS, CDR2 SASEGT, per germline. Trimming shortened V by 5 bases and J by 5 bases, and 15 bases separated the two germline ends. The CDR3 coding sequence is TGTGCCAGCAGTAGTAGAGTAAGCGCGGAGACCCAGTACTTC. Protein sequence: CASSSRVSAETQYF.

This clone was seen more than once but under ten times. For the CDR3, the DNA is TGTGCCAGCAGCACCCGACAGGGGTATGAGCAGTACTTC. This gives the protein CASSTRQGYEQYF. The V and J genes are TRBV7-3 and TRBJ2-7; 8 bases are shared with TRBD1. Trimming cost V 5 bases and J 7 bases; bases outside gene matches: 7. This CDR3 contains 13 residues. The V gene's germline CDR1 is SGHTA and CDR2 FQGTGA. Complete variable domain (other parts from reference TRBV7-3 and TRBJ2-7): GAGVSQTPSNKVTEKGKYVELRCDPISGHTALYWYRQSLGQGPEFLIYFQGTGAADDSGLPNDRFFAVRPEGSVSTLKIQRTERGDSAVYLCASSTRQGYEQYFGPGTRLTVT.

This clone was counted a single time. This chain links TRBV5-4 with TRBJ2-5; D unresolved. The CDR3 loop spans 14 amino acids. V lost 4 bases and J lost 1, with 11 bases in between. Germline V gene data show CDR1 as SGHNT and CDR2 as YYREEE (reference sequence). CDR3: CASSHGRSQETQYF. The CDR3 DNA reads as TGTGCCAGCAGCCACGGACGGAGCCAAGAGACCCAGTACTTC.

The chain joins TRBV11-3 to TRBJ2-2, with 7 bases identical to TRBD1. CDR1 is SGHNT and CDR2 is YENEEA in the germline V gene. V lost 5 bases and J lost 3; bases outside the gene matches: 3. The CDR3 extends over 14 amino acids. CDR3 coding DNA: TGTGCCAGCAGCCCGACAGGGTACACCGGGGAGCTGTTTTTT. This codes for CASSPTGYTGELFF.

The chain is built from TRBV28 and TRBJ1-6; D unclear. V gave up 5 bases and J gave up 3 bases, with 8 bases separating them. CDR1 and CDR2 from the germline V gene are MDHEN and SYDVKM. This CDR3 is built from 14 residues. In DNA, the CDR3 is TGTGCCAGCAGTGGACGCGTCTATAATTCACCCCTCCACTTT. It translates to CASSGRVYNSPLHF.

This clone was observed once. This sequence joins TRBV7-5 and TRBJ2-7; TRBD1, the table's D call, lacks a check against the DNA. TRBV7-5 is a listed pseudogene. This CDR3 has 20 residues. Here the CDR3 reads CVRSDHRDRGRGRGSYEQYF. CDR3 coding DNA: TGTGTCAGAAGCGATCACCGGGACAGGGGGCGAGGCCGTGGGTCCTACGAGCAGTACTTC.

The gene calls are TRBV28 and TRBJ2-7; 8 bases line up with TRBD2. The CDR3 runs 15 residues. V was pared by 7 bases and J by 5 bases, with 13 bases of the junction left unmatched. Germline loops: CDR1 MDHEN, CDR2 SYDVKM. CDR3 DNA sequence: TGTGCCAGCACAACGATCGGGACGGGAGGGGACGAGCAGTACTTC. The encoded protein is CASTTIGTGGDEQYF.

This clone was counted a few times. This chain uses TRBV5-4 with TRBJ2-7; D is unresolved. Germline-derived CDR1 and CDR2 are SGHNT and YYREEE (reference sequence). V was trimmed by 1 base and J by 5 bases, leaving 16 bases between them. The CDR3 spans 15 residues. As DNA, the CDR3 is TGTGCCAGCAGCTTGAAGGTACTCGATACCCACGAGCAGTACTTC. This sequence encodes CASSLKVLDTHEQYF.

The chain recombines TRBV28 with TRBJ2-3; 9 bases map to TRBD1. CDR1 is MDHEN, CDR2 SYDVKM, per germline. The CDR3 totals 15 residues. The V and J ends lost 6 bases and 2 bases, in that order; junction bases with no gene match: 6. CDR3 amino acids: CASRQGAGDTDTQYF. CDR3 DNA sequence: TGTGCCAGCAGACAGGGGGCGGGAGACACAGATACGCAGTATTTT.

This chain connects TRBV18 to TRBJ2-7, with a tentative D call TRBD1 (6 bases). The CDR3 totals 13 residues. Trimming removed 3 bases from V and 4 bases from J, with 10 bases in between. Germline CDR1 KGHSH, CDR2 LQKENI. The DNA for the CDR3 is TGTGCCAGCTCACCGCAACAGGGATACGAGCAGTACTTC. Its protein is CASSPQQGYEQYF.

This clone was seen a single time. The CDR3 DNA is TGTGCCAGCAGCCGCCGGGTTGGTGGGGCCAACGTCCTGACTTTC. Its translation: CASSRRVGGANVLTF. V gene TRBV14 combines with J gene TRBJ2-6; D uncertain. The CDR3 is 15 residues long. Trimming removed 4 bases from V and 3 bases from J, with 10 bases in between. In germline, CDR1 is SGHDN, CDR2 FVKESK.

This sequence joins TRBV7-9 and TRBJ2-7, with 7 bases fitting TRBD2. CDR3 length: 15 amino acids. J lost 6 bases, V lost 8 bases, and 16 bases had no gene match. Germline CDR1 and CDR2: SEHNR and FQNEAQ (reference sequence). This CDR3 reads CASGALGEGIPEQYF. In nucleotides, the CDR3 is TGTGCCAGCGGAGCTCTGGGGGAGGGTATCCCCGAGCAGTACTTC.

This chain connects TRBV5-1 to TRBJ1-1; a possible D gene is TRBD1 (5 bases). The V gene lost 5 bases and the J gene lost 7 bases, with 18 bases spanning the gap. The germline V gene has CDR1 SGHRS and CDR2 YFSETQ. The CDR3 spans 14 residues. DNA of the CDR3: TGCGCCAGCAGAAGGCTTGGGGGGAGTGGTGAAGCTTTCTTT. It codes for CASRRLGGSGEAFF.

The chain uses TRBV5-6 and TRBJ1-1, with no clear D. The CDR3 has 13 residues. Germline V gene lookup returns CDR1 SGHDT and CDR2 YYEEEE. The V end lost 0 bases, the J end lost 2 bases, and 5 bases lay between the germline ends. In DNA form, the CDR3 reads TGTGCCAGCAGCTTGGCCCTCAACACTGAAGCTTTCTTT. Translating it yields CASSLALNTEAFF. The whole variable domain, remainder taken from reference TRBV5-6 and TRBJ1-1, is DAGVTQSPTHLIKTRGQQVTLRCSPKSGHDTVSWYQQALGQGPQFIFQYYEEEERQRGNFPDRFSGHQFPNYSSELNVNALLLGDSALYLCASSLALNTEAFFGQGTRLTVV.